This T cell receptor beta chain derives from a study of T-cell memory formation after mild COVID-19. TCRdb fed the 5' RACE reads into MiXCR, producing one record per CDR3 protein. This sample yields about 110,000 distinct CDR3 sequences, of which 15% to 20% are seen a single time; over 4.5% belongs to the top ten. This receptor was identified in a young man who had mild COVID-19 (a few samples of this study predate the infection). Cell type and time point are not known. Sequenced sample: PBMCs or a T cell subset sorted from them (not recorded which).

In nucleotides, the CDR3 is TGTGCCAGCACCCTCGAACAGGGCTCTTACGGCTACACCTTC. This sequence encodes CASTLEQGSYGYTF. The rearrangement joins TRBV28 to TRBJ1-2; maybe TRBD1 (6 bases). With 7 bases removed from V and 8 bases from J, the gap between germline ends came to 20 bases. CDR1 and CDR2 from the germline V gene are MDHEN and SYDVKM. The CDR3 has 14 residues.